The 16 T cell receptor beta chains below were found in one sample sequenced in a study of cytomegalovirus exposure and HLA in healthy donors. PCR involved 60 Vbeta and 13 Jbeta primers. Some clones are missing from TCRdb's copy, which holds only in-frame ones; the method was immunoSEQ multiplex PCR. The table records 80,000 to 95,000 clones, 63% of them present only once. Sequences were obtained from PBMCs. The receptors derive from a woman aged 25-40 years in good health and CMV-seronegative.

This sequence joins TRBV30 and TRBJ2-1; 12 nucleotides match TRBD2. This CDR3 has 13 amino acids. The J segment lost 9 bases and the V segment lost 4 bases, leaving 4 bases of the junction unmatched. Per germline, CDR1 GTSNPN and CDR2 SVGIG (reference sequence). The CDR3 reads CAWKTSGSGEQFF. DNA of the CDR3: TGTGCCTGGAAGACTAGCGGGAGCGGTGAGCAGTTCTTC.

Comment on this clone: Relative to the germline gene, one junction end is altered; a read error may explain this. The chain carries TRBV6-6 and TRBJ1-1; 7 bases agree with TRBD1. The CDR3 contains 13 residues. Per the germline V gene, CDR1 is MNHNY and CDR2 is SVGAGI (reference sequence). The CDR3: CASSFTGETGAFF. CDR3 in DNA: TGTGCCAGCAGTTTTACAGGGGAGACTGGAGCTTTCTTT.

The chain uses TRBV28 and TRBJ1-1; 11 nucleotides line up with TRBD1. Germline trimming cut 5 bases from V and 11 bases from J; bases unmatched to any gene: 13. Germline CDR1 MDHEN, CDR2 SYDVKM. The CDR3 is 15 residues long. The CDR3 DNA reads as TGTGCCAGCAGTCCGACAGGGACAGGGGGTTTTAGGGCTTTCTTT. It is translated as CASSPTGTGGFRAFF.

The chain has TRBV5-4 and TRBJ1-6; 7 bases agree with TRBD1. The ends lost 2 bases at V and 2 bases at J; junction bases unmatched: 4. Per the germline V gene, CDR1 is SGHNT and CDR2 is YYREEE (reference sequence). The CDR3 extends over 16 amino acids. CDR3 sequence (DNA): TGTGCCAGCAGCTTTACAGGGGAAACCTATAATTCACCCCTCCACTTT. Translated: CASSFTGETYNSPLHF.

The chain couples TRBV9 to TRBJ1-3; TRBD1 might be the D (6 bases). Trimming shortened V by 4 bases and J by 3 bases, and 14 bases separated the two germline ends. Germline assignment: CDR1 SGDLS and CDR2 YYNGEE. The CDR3 is 15 amino acids. The CDR3 nucleotides read TGTGCCAGCAGCCTAGGGGGGGGGTTTGGAAACACCATATATTTT. Residues: CASSLGGGFGNTIYF. The variable domain in full, with the rest retrieved from reference TRBV9 and TRBJ1-3, is DSGVTQTPKHLITATGQRVTLRCSPRSGDLSVYWYQQSLDQGLQFLIQYYNGEERAKGNILERFSAQQFPDLHSELNLSSLELGDSALYFCASSLGGGFGNTIYFGEGSWLTVV.

The sample holds one count of this clone. The chain couples TRBV10-1 to TRBJ2-2, with D perhaps matching TRBD1 (6 bases). CDR3 size: 15 residues. Germline V gene lookup returns CDR1 WNHNN and CDR2 SYGVQD (reference sequence). The V end was cut by 6 bases, the J end by 5 bases, with 16 bases between. Written as DNA, the CDR3 is TGCGCCAGCAGGGGGGCTTCGTCGCGTACCGGGGAGCTGTTTTTT. Protein product: CASRGASSRTGELFF.

The genes are TRBV5-1 and TRBJ2-1; 9 nucleotides line up with TRBD2. Germline V gene data show CDR1 as SGHRS and CDR2 as YFSETQ. The CDR3 has 12 amino acids. Trimming at V came to 4 bases and at J to 9 bases, leaving 2 bases not matched to a gene. The CDR3 sequence: CASSGRGGEQFF. The CDR3 DNA reads TGCGCCAGCAGCGGGCGGGGGGGTGAGCAGTTCTTC.

This chain uses TRBV5-6 with TRBJ2-7; 9 nucleotides match TRBD2. With 4 bases clipped from V and 8 bases from J, the junction kept 13 bases outside the gene matches. Looked up from germline, CDR1 is SGHDT and CDR2 is YYEEEE. The CDR3 sequence is 15 residues long. This CDR3 reads CASSPGGSGSKKQYF. The CDR3 DNA reads as TGTGCCAGCAGCCCCGGGGGTAGCGGGAGTAAAAAGCAGTACTTC.

The rearrangement joins TRBV28 to TRBJ1-4; D gene uncertain. Trimming removed 2 bases from V and 3 bases from J, with 7 bases in between. The CDR3 has 14 residues. In germline, CDR1 is MDHEN, CDR2 SYDVKM. The CDR3 is CASSLVGANEKLFF. Written as DNA, the CDR3 is TGTGCCAGCAGTTTAGTCGGGGCTAATGAAAAACTGTTTTTT.

The chain couples TRBV2 to TRBJ1-2; TRBD1 is a possible D gene (5 bases). This CDR3 has 13 residues. The germline CDR1 and CDR2 sequences are SNHLY and FYNNEI. Between the trimmed V and J ends, which lost 6 bases and 4 bases, there was a span of 12 bases. The CDR3 sequence is CASSNGQGYGYTF. Here the CDR3 DNA reads TGTGCCAGCAGCAACGGGCAGGGCTATGGCTACACCTTC.

The chain uses TRBV6-1 and TRBJ2-5, with D maybe TRBD2 (6 bases). The CDR3 runs to 15 residues. V shed 5 bases and J shed 7 bases, with 20 bases lying between them. CDR1 is MNHNS, CDR2 SASEGT, per germline. In nucleotides, the CDR3 is TGTGCCAGCAGTCCACGGATGGGTAGTAGCGGGACCCAGTACTTC. Translated, it gives CASSPRMGSSGTQYF.

J is TRBJ1-5 and V is TRBV5-1; D not resolved. The CDR3 loop spans 12 amino acids. Looked up from germline, CDR1 is SGHRS and CDR2 is YFSETQ. The V end lost 4 bases, the J end lost 9 bases, and 11 bases lay between the germline ends. This chain's CDR3 is CASSDPEGPQHF. CDR3 coding DNA: TGCGCCAGCAGCGATCCGGAGGGGCCCCAGCATTTT.

The chain uses TRBV5-1 and TRBJ2-6; a possible D gene is TRBD1 (5 bases). Trimming cost V 5 bases and J 2 bases, with 8 bases left between them. The CDR3 sequence is 14 residues long. CDR1 and CDR2 from the germline V gene are SGHRS and YFSETQ. DNA of the CDR3: TGCGCCAGCAGGCACAGGCCTGGGGCCAACGTCCTGACTTTC. As protein: CASRHRPGANVLTF.

This clone was seen a handful of times. The chain joins TRBV28 to TRBJ1-3, with D tentatively TRBD1 (6 bases). CDR1 and CDR2 from the germline V gene are MDHEN and SYDVKM. The V end lost 2 bases, the J end lost 0 bases, and 14 bases lay between the germline ends. The CDR3 extends over 17 amino acids. This CDR3 reads CASSLVVGATSGNTIYF. CDR3 sequence (DNA): TGTGCCAGCAGTTTAGTGGTGGGGGCAACCTCTGGAAACACCATATATTTT.

The rearrangement links TRBV13 to TRBJ2-1; no reliable D call. Trimming pared 0 bases from V and 3 bases from J, leaving 12 bases between. The CDR3 is 16 residues long. CDR1 and CDR2 from the germline V gene are PRHDT and FYEKMQ (reference sequence). The DNA of the CDR3 is TGTGCCAGCAGCTTAGGCCTAAAACTCGACTACAATGAGCAGTTCTTC. Translating it yields CASSLGLKLDYNEQFF.

The chain links TRBV6-1 to TRBJ1-2; the match to TRBD1 covers 10 bases. V trimming: 4 bases; J trimming: 5 bases; junction bases outside the gene matches: 10. Germline V gene data show CDR1 as MNHNS and CDR2 as SASEGT. The CDR3 has 16 residues. The CDR3: CASSVAPGQGPYGYTF. The DNA for the CDR3 is TGTGCCAGCAGTGTGGCACCGGGACAGGGGCCTTATGGCTACACCTTC.